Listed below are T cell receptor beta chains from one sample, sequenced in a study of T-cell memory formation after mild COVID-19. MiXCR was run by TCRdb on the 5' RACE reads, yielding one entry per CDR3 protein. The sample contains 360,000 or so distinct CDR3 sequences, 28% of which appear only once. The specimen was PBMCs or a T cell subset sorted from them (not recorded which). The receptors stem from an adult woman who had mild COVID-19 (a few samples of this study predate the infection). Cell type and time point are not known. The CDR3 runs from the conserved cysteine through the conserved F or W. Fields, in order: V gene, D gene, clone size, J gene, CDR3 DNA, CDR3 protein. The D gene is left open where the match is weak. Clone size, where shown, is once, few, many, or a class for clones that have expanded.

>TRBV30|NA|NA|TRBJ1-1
TGTGCCTGGAGTGTAGTACTGCCCAACACTGAAGCTTTCTTT
CAWSVVLPNTEAFF
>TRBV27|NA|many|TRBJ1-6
TGTGCCAGCAGTTCGGGACACGGGAGTTATAATTCACCCCTCCACTTT
CASSSGHGSYNSPLHF
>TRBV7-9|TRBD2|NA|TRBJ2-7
TGTGCCAGCAGCCTCCCGGGACTAGCGGGGCACTACGAGCAGTACTTC
CASSLPGLAGHYEQYF
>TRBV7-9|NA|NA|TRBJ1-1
TGTGCCAGCAGCTATCTTCGTAATGGACAGCCCGAAGCTTTCTTT
CASSYLRNGQPEAFF
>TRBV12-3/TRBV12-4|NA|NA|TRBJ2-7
TGTGCCAGCAAGACAGGCCCTGACGTCGGGCAGTACTTC
CASKTGPDVGQYF
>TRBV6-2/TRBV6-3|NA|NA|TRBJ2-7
TGTGCCAGCAGCCCCAGATATCCCCTGCGCGCTAAGGAGCAGTACTTC
CASSPRYPLRAKEQYF
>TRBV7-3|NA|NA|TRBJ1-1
TGTGCCAGCAGCTCTACAACACTTACTGAAGCTTTCTTT
CASSSTTLTEAFF
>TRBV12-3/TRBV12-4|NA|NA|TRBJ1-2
TGTGCCAGCAGTTTGTCGAATAACTATGGCTACACCTTC
CASSLSNNYGYTF
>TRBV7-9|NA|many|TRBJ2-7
TGCGCCAGCAGCTTGGCGGGTCGATCCTACGAGCAGTACTTC
CASSLAGRSYEQYF
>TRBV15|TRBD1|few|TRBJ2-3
TGTGCCACCAGCATAACCCGGGACAGCTCCACAGATACGCAGTATTTT
CATSITRDSSTDTQYF
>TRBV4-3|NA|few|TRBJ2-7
TGCGCCAGCAGCCTCCGCGGCACCAACCTCTACGAGCAGTACTTC
CASSLRGTNLYEQYF
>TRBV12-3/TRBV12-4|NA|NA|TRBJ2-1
TGTGCCAGCAGTTTCGGCGGGACGGGCGATGAGCAGTTCTTC
CASSFGGTGDEQFF
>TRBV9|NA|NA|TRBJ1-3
TGTGCCAGCAGCGTAGCCATCTCTGGAAACACCATATATTTT
CASSVAISGNTIYF
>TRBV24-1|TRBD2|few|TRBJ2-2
TGTGCCACCAGTGATCGGACTAGCGGGGGCCTTGCCGGGGAGCTGTTTTTT
CATSDRTSGGLAGELFF
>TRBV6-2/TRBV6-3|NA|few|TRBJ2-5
TGTGCCAGCAGGAGGACCGGCGGGGAGACCCAGTACTTC
CASRRTGGETQYF
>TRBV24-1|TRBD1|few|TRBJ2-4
TGTGCCACCAGTGATCCGGGGCGGACAGGGGAAAACATTCAGTACTTC
CATSDPGRTGENIQYF
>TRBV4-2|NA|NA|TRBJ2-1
TGTGCCAGCAGCCAAGTCCTCGGGGACTCACGGGATGAGCAGTTCTTC
CASSQVLGDSRDEQFF
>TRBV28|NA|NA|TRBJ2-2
TGTGCCAGCAGTTTAGAAAGTGGGGGTTTGATCGGGGAGCTGTTTTTT
CASSLESGGLIGELFF
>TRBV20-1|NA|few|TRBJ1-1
TGCAGTGCTGGGAAGATGAACACTGAAGCTTTCTTT
CSAGKMNTEAFF
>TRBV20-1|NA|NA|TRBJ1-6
TGCAGTGCTAGAGATGCCGTGGGGTCCTATAATTCACCCCTCCACTTT
CSARDAVGSYNSPLHF
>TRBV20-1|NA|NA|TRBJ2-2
TGCAGTGCCTACTACACCGGGGAGCTGTTTTTT
CSAYYTGELFF
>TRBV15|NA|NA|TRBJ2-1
TGTGCCTCCAGCCCTCATCTAGGGGAGCAGTTCTTC
CASSPHLGEQFF
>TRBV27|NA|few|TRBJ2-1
TGTGCCAGCAGTTCACAGGGCCGGTATGAGCAGTTCTTC
CASSSQGRYEQFF
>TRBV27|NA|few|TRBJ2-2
TGTGCCAGCAGTTTATCCGCCCCGACAATGAACACCGGGGAGCTGTTTTTT
CASSLSAPTMNTGELFF
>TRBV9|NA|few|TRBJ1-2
TGTGCCAGCAGCGCCCCGGGGCAGGCCGACTATGGCTACACCTTC
CASSAPGQADYGYTF
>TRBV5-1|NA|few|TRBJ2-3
TGCGCCAGCAGCCCCGACTCAGGTGGGCTCCGTACGCAGTATTTT
CASSPDSGGLRTQYF
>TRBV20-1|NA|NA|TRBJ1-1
TGCAGTGCTATGGGGGTTAGGAACACTGAAGCTTTCTTT
CSAMGVRNTEAFF
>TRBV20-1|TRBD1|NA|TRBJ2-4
TGCAGTGCTAGAGATGCCGGCAGGGGGAGAGAAAACATTCAGTACTTC
CSARDAGRGRENIQYF
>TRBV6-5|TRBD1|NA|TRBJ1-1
TGTGCCAGCAGTTACCACGGGACAGGCGCTGAAGCTTTCTTT
CASSYHGTGAEAFF
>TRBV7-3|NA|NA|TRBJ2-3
TGTGCCAGCAGCTTAACCCCGGACCGAGATACGCAGTATTTT
CASSLTPDRDTQYF
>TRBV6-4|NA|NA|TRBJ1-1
TGTGCCAGCAGTGGCTGGGGGCTCGAGGGTACTGAAGCTTTCTTT
CASSGWGLEGTEAFF
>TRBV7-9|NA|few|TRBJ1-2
TGTGCCAGCAGATCCCCAGGGAGGAACTATGGCTACACCTTC
CASRSPGRNYGYTF
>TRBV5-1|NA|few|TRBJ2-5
TGCGCCAGCAGCAGGGGGAGGCCGCAAGAGACCCAGTACTTC
CASSRGRPQETQYF